The 6 T cell receptor beta chains presented below share a single source sample, sequenced in a study of T cells in Graves' hyperthyroidism and ophthalmopathy (dated by TCRdb to between 2017 and 2020). The receptor library was made with multiplex PCR. Sequencing used an Illumina HiSeq 2000. TCR beta CDR3 regions were amplified from RNA transcripts. A first-round RT-PCR of the TCR CDR3 used the HTBI primer set with the Qiagen OneStep RT-PCR kit. TCRdb reprocessing: public reads trimmed at Q25 with fastp, clones called with MiXCR, in-frame beta chains kept. Entries that share a CDR3 protein sequence are merged under the most common genes and DNA. This sample holds roughly 380,000 distinct CDR3 sequences; about a fifth were observed only once. Of the sample, 3.7% is held by the ten largest clones. What was sequenced was blood. Every receptor here comes from a woman younger than 30 with Graves' hyperthyroidism.

Of note for this clonotype: A single base separates this from a much larger clone, so it may be a read error. The rearrangement uses TRBV25-1 and TRBJ1-2; weak D call: TRBD1 (5 bases). Germline V CDR1 and CDR2: MGHDK, SYGVNS. Trimming took 10 bases from V and 5 from J, leaving 20 bases between them. The CDR3 sequence is 14 residues long. The CDR3 reads CAIGGPDPRYGYTF. The CDR3 DNA is TGTGCCATCGGGGGTCCCGACCCTCGATATGGCTACACCTTC.

The sample holds many counts of this clonotype. The chain recombines TRBV6-5 with TRBJ2-5, with D hard to call. The length of the CDR3 is 15 residues. The germline CDR1 and CDR2 sequences are MNHEY and SVGAGI. V lost 0 bases and J 1 base, leaving 9 bases between the germline ends. CDR3 coding DNA: TGTGCCAGCAGTTACTCGAAGGCTGTCCAAGAGACCCAGTACTTC. This sequence encodes CASSYSKAVQETQYF.

This clonotype has ten or more counts. The J gene is TRBJ2-7, the V gene TRBV6-1; 11 nucleotides line up with TRBD1. The CDR3 has 15 residues. Germline CDR1 reads MNHNS; CDR2 reads SASEGT. J lost 3 bases, V lost 1 base, and 2 bases had no gene match. The CDR3 coding sequence is TGTGCCAGCAGTGAAGAGGGGACAGGGGGCTACGAGCAGTACTTC. It translates to CASSEEGTGGYEQYF.

The chain uses TRBV11-2 and TRBJ2-5, with 12 bases identical to TRBD2. This CDR3 contains 17 residues. V lost 6 bases to trimming and J lost 4 bases; unmatched junction nucleotides: 12. CDR1 and CDR2 from the germline V gene are SGHAT and FQNNGV. The CDR3 sequence is CASSPWTSGEGGETQYF. For the CDR3, the DNA is TGTGCCAGCAGTCCCTGGACTAGCGGGGAGGGGGGAGAGACCCAGTACTTC.

The table lists this clonotype with a few counts. The rearrangement uses TRBV7-2 and TRBJ1-6; possible D gene TRBD1, 6 bases. This CDR3 contains 16 residues. Germline V gives CDR1 SGHTA, CDR2 FQGNSA. Trimming took off 2 bases at V and 8 bases at J, with 16 bases between the two ends. The CDR3 sequence is CASSLSPQGLYSPLHF. The CDR3 nucleotides are TGTGCCAGCAGCTTATCGCCACAGGGACTTTATTCACCCCTCCACTTT. Filled out from reference TRBV7-2 and TRBJ1-6, the complete variable domain reads GAGVSQSPSNKVTEKGKDVELRCDPISGHTALYWYRQSLGQGLEFLIYFQGNSAPDKSGLPSDRFSAERTGGSVSTLTIQRTQQEDSAVYLCASSLSPQGLYSPLHFGNGTRLTVT.

This clonotype was observed at least ten times. The chain recombines TRBV7-8 with TRBJ1-5, with D maybe TRBD1 (6 bases). Deletions cut 2 bases from V and 3 bases from J, with 14 bases between. The CDR3 covers 16 residues. CDR1 and CDR2 from the germline V gene are SGHVS and FQNEAQ. CDR3 sequence reads: CASSLWGAQDNQPQHF. In DNA, the CDR3 is TGTGCCAGCAGCTTATGGGGGGCGCAGGACAATCAGCCCCAGCATTTT.